Shown below are 20 T cell receptor beta chains from a single sample sequenced in a study of PD-1 blockade in classical Hodgkin lymphoma. Each of the patients experienced relapse following autologous stem cell transplantation, and their brentuximab vedotin exposure differed. Some clones are missing from TCRdb's copy, which holds only in-frame ones; the method was immunoSEQ multiplex PCR. The sample includes approximately 37,000 clones, 78% of them seen just once. This sample comprised peripheral blood mononuclear cells (PBMCs), obtained at baseline. The receptors shown here come from a human donor with classical Hodgkin lymphoma.

This chain uses TRBV7-9 with TRBJ1-1; D call uncertain. The CDR3 has 14 amino acids. The V gene's germline CDR1 is SEHNR and CDR2 FQNEAQ (reference sequence). V was clipped by 1 base and J by 8 bases, with 14 bases between them. CDR3 amino acids: CASSLGSIRLEAFF. The CDR3 coding sequence is TGTGCCAGCAGCTTAGGGTCGATTCGGCTCGAAGCTTTCTTT.

The chain couples TRBV2 to TRBJ2-7; D is uncertain. V shed 8 bases and J shed 4 bases, with 18 bases lying between them. This CDR3 region has 14 residues. Germline V CDR1 and CDR2: SNHLY, FYNNEI. For the CDR3, the DNA is TGTGCCAGCTACGCGGACGAGCCTTCTTACGAGCAGTACTTC. Translated, it gives CASYADEPSYEQYF. Looking up the rest from reference TRBV2 and TRBJ2-7 gives the full variable domain: EPEVTQTPSHQVTQMGQEVILRCVPISNHLYFYWYRQILGQKVEFLVSFYNNEISEKSEIFDDQFSVERPDGSNFTLKIRSTKLEDSAMYFCASYADEPSYEQYFGPGTRLTVT.

The rearrangement joins TRBV7-8 to TRBJ2-7; no clear D gene. Germline loops: CDR1 SGHVS, CDR2 FQNEAQ. V lost 3 bases and J lost 3, with 6 bases in between. CDR3 length: 12 amino acids. CDR3 in amino acids: CASSFAVYEQYF. The CDR3 nucleotides are TGTGCCAGCAGCTTCGCGGTCTACGAGCAGTACTTC.

V usage is TRBV29-1 and J usage is TRBJ2-7; perhaps TRBD2 as D (7 bases). This CDR3 has 14 amino acids. Germline CDR1 reads SQVTM; CDR2 reads ANQGSEA. V was cut by 4 bases and J by 0 bases, with 13 bases left in between. The CDR3 here is CSVGGGESSYEQYF. The CDR3 DNA is TGCAGCGTTGGGGGGGGCGAAAGCTCCTACGAGCAGTACTTC.

The rearrangement links TRBV21-1 to TRBJ2-4; the D segment call TRBD1 is taken from the table without a DNA check. TRBV21-1 is described as a pseudogene. The length of the CDR3 is 15 residues. The CDR3 loop reads CASSPGQYAKNIQYF. In nucleotides, the CDR3 is TGTGCCAGCAGCCCGGGACAATATGCCAAAAACATTCAGTACTTC.

The gene calls are TRBV7-8 and TRBJ1-5, with a weak D call TRBD1 (6 bases). Looked up from germline, CDR1 is SGHVS and CDR2 is FQNEAQ. V was shortened by 1 base and J by 1 base, with 11 bases between the two germline ends. CDR3 length: 16 residues. The CDR3 nucleotides read TGTGCCAGCAGCTTAGGGGGGGCGATGAGCAATCAGCCCCAGCATTTT. It encodes CASSLGGAMSNQPQHF.

DNA for the CDR3: TGCAGTGCTAGAAAAGGGGTTGGCTACACCTTC. Protein: CSARKGVGYTF. This chain uses TRBV20-1 with TRBJ1-2, with D tentatively TRBD1 (5 bases). Germline V gene data show CDR1 as DFQATT and CDR2 as SNEGSKA (reference sequence). The V end lost 2 bases, the J end lost 7 bases, and 8 bases lay between the germline ends. The CDR3 covers 11 residues.

V and J are TRBV19 and TRBJ2-1; D gene ambiguous. The CDR3 length is 13 residues. Germline V gene data show CDR1 as LNHDA and CDR2 as SQIVND (reference sequence). V was shortened by 4 bases and J by 4 bases, with 8 bases between the two germline ends. CDR3 protein: CASSTSRYNEQFF. The CDR3, as DNA: TGTGCCAGTAGTACTTCTCGGTACAATGAGCAGTTCTTC.

A few counts support this clone. V is TRBV6-6 and J is TRBJ1-5; D gene unclear. Per the germline V gene, CDR1 is MNHNY and CDR2 is SVGAGI (reference sequence). V was clipped by 7 bases and J by 3 bases, with 7 bases between them. The CDR3 consists of 12 residues. The CDR3 sequence is CASTRPNQPQHF. CDR3 in DNA: TGTGCCAGCACACGCCCCAATCAGCCCCAGCATTTT.

Only a few counts were recorded for this clone. The gene calls are TRBV19 and TRBJ2-2; D is unclear. This CDR3 is built from 13 residues. Trimming stripped 5 bases from V and 1 base from J, with 5 bases between. CDR1 and CDR2 (germline): LNHDA, SQIVND (reference sequence). CDR3 bases: TGTGCCAGTAGTCATCAGAACACCGGGGAGCTGTTTTTT. This gives the protein CASSHQNTGELFF.

This clone is a singleton in its sample. The chain is built from TRBV7-8 and TRBJ2-7, with 11 bases matching TRBD1. The junction had 4 bases not matched to a gene; V was cut back by 4 bases and J by 5 bases. Germline CDR1 is SGHVS and CDR2 is FQNEAQ. The CDR3 length is 14 residues. CDR3 sequence: CASSWTGGTDEQYF. In DNA, the CDR3 is TGTGCCAGCAGCTGGACAGGGGGCACCGACGAGCAGTACTTC.

The genes are TRBV18 and TRBJ2-7; weak D call: TRBD2 (5 bases). Germline-derived CDR1 and CDR2 are KGHSH and LQKENI. The CDR3 covers 13 residues. V lost 3 bases and J lost 7, with 13 bases in between. CDR3 residues: CASSPRADWEQYF. The CDR3 bases are TGTGCCAGCTCACCGCGGGCAGATTGGGAGCAGTACTTC.

J is TRBJ2-1 and V is TRBV5-1; 9 nucleotides match TRBD1. Trimming cost V 4 bases and J 15 bases; bases outside gene matches: 17. The CDR3 has 15 residues. Germline-derived CDR1 and CDR2 are SGHRS and YFSETQ. CDR3 bases: TGCGCCAGCAGCATCATTTTACAGGGGGCAGGTAGGCGGTTCTTC. Translation: CASSIILQGAGRRFF.

The J gene is TRBJ1-1, the V gene TRBV29-1; TRBD1 aligns across 7 bases. Looked up from germline, CDR1 is SQVTM and CDR2 is ANQGSEA. The CDR3 has 12 residues. J was trimmed by 3 bases and V by 7 bases; bases with no gene match: 5. The DNA of the CDR3 is TGCAGCGGGACAGGCGAGGACACTGAAGCTTTCTTT. It is translated as CSGTGEDTEAFF. The entire variable domain, with the rest obtained from reference TRBV29-1 and TRBJ1-1, is as follows: SAVISQKPSRDICQRGTSLTIQCQVDSQVTMMFWYRQQPGQSLTLIATANQGSEATYESGFVIDKFPISRPNLTFSTLTVSNMSPEDSSIYLCSGTGEDTEAFFGQGTRLTVV.

This clone was recorded a few times. Here the CDR3 reads CASSWGQGFSGNTIYF. For the CDR3, the DNA is TGTGCCAGCAGCTGGGGACAGGGCTTCTCTGGAAACACCATATATTTT. The chain links TRBV7-6 to TRBJ1-3; 9 nucleotides line up with TRBD1. There are 16 residues in the CDR3. V gave up 4 bases and J gave up 0 bases; unmatched junction bases: 4. Germline assignment: CDR1 SGHVS and CDR2 FNYEAQ.

This clone showed up just once. CDR3 DNA sequence: TGCGCCAGCAGTGATGGCGCGGGGGCTAACAATGAGCAGTTCTTC. This translates into CASSDGAGANNEQFF. The chain couples TRBV10-2 to TRBJ2-1, with D perhaps TRBD2 (7 bases). The CDR3 is 15 amino acids. The germline CDR1 and CDR2 sequences are WSHSY and SAAADI. V dropped 3 bases and J dropped 5 bases, with 14 bases sitting between them.

This chain uses TRBV4-3 with TRBJ2-4; D could derive from TRBD1 or TRBD2 (5 bases each). From germline, CDR1 is LGHNA and CDR2 YSLEER. This CDR3 comprises 17 residues. Trimming took off 2 bases at V and 1 base at J, with 15 bases between the two ends. CDR3 region: CASSQPAQGEAKNIQYF. In nucleotides, the CDR3 is TGCGCCAGCAGCCAACCCGCTCAGGGAGAGGCCAAAAACATTCAGTACTTC.

This chain connects TRBV10-3 to TRBJ2-1; a possible D gene is TRBD2 (5 bases). CDR3 size: 11 residues. The ends were cut back, 8 bases at V and 7 bases at J, with 9 bases in the middle. Germline V gives CDR1 ENHRY, CDR2 SYGVKD. The CDR3: CAIEEANEQFF. The CDR3 DNA follows: TGTGCCATCGAGGAGGCTAATGAGCAGTTCTTC.

The V and J genes are TRBV5-1 and TRBJ1-6; the match to TRBD1 covers 7 bases. The CDR3 runs 15 residues. The germline V gene encodes CDR1 SGHRS and CDR2 YFSETQ. J lost 9 bases, V lost 0 bases, and 6 bases had no gene match. The CDR3 spells CASSLGQGDFSPLHF. Written as DNA, the CDR3 is TGCGCCAGCAGCTTGGGACAGGGAGATTTTTCACCCCTCCACTTT. Full variable domain (missing parts from reference TRBV5-1 and TRBJ1-6): KAGVTQTPRYLIKTRGQQVTLSCSPISGHRSVSWYQQTPGQGLQFLFEYFSETQRNKGNFPGRFSGRQFSNSRSEMNVSTLELGDSALYLCASSLGQGDFSPLHFGNGTRLTVT.

The gene calls are TRBV5-1 and TRBJ2-3; 9 bases align to TRBD2. CDR3 size: 14 residues. Trimming took 0 bases from V and 4 from J; bases not matched to a gene: 0. CDR1 and CDR2 from the germline V gene are SGHRS and YFSETQ. The CDR3 region is CASSLGLAADTQYF. The DNA of the CDR3 is TGCGCCAGCAGCTTGGGACTAGCGGCAGATACGCAGTATTTT.